These 5 T cell receptor beta chains were all obtained from the same sample, sequenced in a study of shared clonotypes between healthy human individuals (dated by TCRdb to 2018 to 2021). Receptor libraries were prepared by the immunoSEQ multiplex PCR assay. Sourced from immuneACCESS, this table was stored by TCRdb with only in-frame sequences that have V and J called. A share of the clones is absent; for the studies checked, an unresolved V gene accounts for under half, and the remainder has no known explanation. In all, the sample holds roughly 700,000 clones, and roughly 70% of those were seen once. The top ten hold about 1.8% of the sample. Sequencing was done on a sample of memory CD4+ T cells sorted from blood. According to the study, the label for this sample's cell subset or site signals: CD45RA-negative fraction. The source is a woman aged 30 to 39 in good health.

This clone was picked up a small number of times. V and J are TRBV2 and TRBJ1-3; D gene ambiguous. Trimming pared 2 bases from V and 0 bases from J, leaving 14 bases between. CDR3 length: 17 amino acids. Germline CDR1 is SNHLY and CDR2 is FYNNEI. The CDR3 loop is CASSERGLGISGNTIYF. The CDR3 DNA follows: TGTGCCAGCAGTGAACGTGGTCTTGGGATCTCTGGAAACACCATATATTTT. The entire variable domain, with the rest obtained from reference TRBV2 and TRBJ1-3, is as follows: EPEVTQTPSHQVTQMGQEVILRCVPISNHLYFYWYRQILGQKVEFLVSFYNNEISEKSEIFDDQFSVERPDGSNFTLKIRSTKLEDSAMYFCASSERGLGISGNTIYFGEGSWLTVV.

The chain links TRBV25-1 to TRBJ1-1; 7 nucleotides match TRBD1. Per the germline V gene, CDR1 is MGHDK and CDR2 is SYGVNS. This CDR3 has 13 residues. Trimming cost V 6 bases and J 0 bases; bases outside gene matches: 1. As DNA, the CDR3 is TGTGCCAGCAGGGGACAGATGAACACTGAAGCTTTCTTT. Translation gives CASRGQMNTEAFF.

The V and J genes are TRBV10-3 and TRBJ2-1; TRBD1 agrees at 7 bases. Germline lookup yields CDR1 ENHRY and CDR2 SYGVKD. This CDR3 spans 15 amino acids. V gave up 4 bases and J gave up 3 bases; unmatched junction bases: 6. This CDR3 is CAISGTAGGYNEQFF. DNA of the CDR3: TGTGCCATCAGTGGTACGGCAGGGGGCTACAATGAGCAGTTCTTC.

V gene TRBV5-1 combines with J gene TRBJ2-5; tentative D call: TRBD2 (5 bases). This CDR3 has 14 amino acids. Germline-derived CDR1 and CDR2 are SGHRS and YFSETQ. Trimming removed 0 bases at V and 5 bases at J, with 11 bases between. Here the CDR3 DNA reads TGCGCCAGCAGCTTGGGCGCCCGGGGTGAGACCCAGTACTTC. This sequence encodes CASSLGARGETQYF.

V usage is TRBV27 and J usage is TRBJ2-1; possibly TRBD1 for D (6 bases). Germline V gene sequence: CDR1 MNHEY, CDR2 SMNVEV (reference sequence). CDR3 length: 15 amino acids. Trimming cost V 6 bases and J 4 bases, with 16 bases left between them. The CDR3 region is CASRLTRDTYNEQFF. CDR3 in DNA: TGTGCCAGCAGGCTCACGAGGGACACTTACAATGAGCAGTTCTTC.